This T cell receptor (beta chain) was identified during a study of cytomegalovirus exposure and HLA in healthy donors. This clone occurred a few times. The PCR ran on 60 Vbeta and 13 Jbeta primers. Data came from immunoSEQ multiplex PCR; TCRdb stores just in-frame clones and leaves some out. The sample lists some 100,000 clones, about 74% occurring once. The germline V gene has CDR1 SGHDT and CDR2 YYEEEE. This CDR3 contains 13 residues. Trimming took 4 bases from V and 3 from J, leaving 7 bases between them. The clonotype was recovered from a female donor in good health and CMV-seronegative. Sequencing was carried out using PBMCs. The chain employs TRBV5-6 and TRBJ2-2, with unresolved D. Written as DNA, the CDR3 is TGTGCCAGCAGCCGAGCTGACACCGGGGAGCTGTTTTTT. Its protein is CASSRADTGELFF. Full variable domain (outside the CDR3, taken from reference TRBV5-6 and TRBJ2-2): DAGVTQSPTHLIKTRGQQVTLRCSPKSGHDTVSWYQQALGQGPQFIFQYYEEEERQRGNFPDRFSGHQFPNYSSELNVNALLLGDSALYLCASSRADTGELFFGEGSRLTVL.